This T cell receptor beta chain was identified in a study of blood T cell dynamics during melanoma immunotherapy (dated by TCRdb to 2020 to 2021). Study-wide context: Patients had metastatic melanoma and received first-line pembrolizumab or nivolumab plus ipilimumab as standard of care in the United Kingdom. To find early correlates of response, the study profiled the peripheral T cell receptor repertoires of patients with metastatic melanoma both before and after one cycle of checkpoint inhibitor therapy. The training cohort was made up of consecutive patients, while a further independent group of patients from the same centre was pooled to form an external validation set.

Findings and caveats that apply to the study as a whole: The study could not determine whether the T cell clones driving repertoire changes were melanoma-specific or reflected general immune activation. The relatively small sample size was acknowledged as a potential limitation on generalization of the results. Patients who later achieved disease control showed a bifurcated PBMC repertoire reorganization at W3, with increased clonality or increased diversity, unlike progressors.

Explained via the paper, the time point label denotes: week 3, after first cycle of checkpoint inhibitor. Blood samples were collected before treatment (T0) and at week 3 (W3), after the first cycle of checkpoint blockade. Except for two patients with rapid clinical progression, response was assessed 12 weeks after the first infusion by RECIST 1.1; disease control meant complete response, partial response or stable disease. Patients with prior systemic cancer treatment, concomitant immunosuppressant therapy or synchronous other active malignancies were excluded. Both bulk PBMC and plasma cell-free DNA were sequenced for TCR beta so that circulating cells and T cell turnover could be tracked. PBMC were isolated from blood with Lymphoprep and SepMate tubes, followed by red cell lysis. QIAamp DNA Blood Mini kits were used to extract DNA from both PBMC and sorted T cell subsets. A fixed 350 ng of DNA was loaded for every bulk PBMC sample. Following the manufacturer instructions, the immunoSEQ TCRb Assay kit was used to amplify TCR beta CDR3 sequences from genomic DNA. The KAPA Library Quantification Kit for Illumina platforms was used to quantify pooled libraries by qPCR. Pooled libraries were clustered at roughly 0.55-1.1 pM and sequenced on an Illumina NextSeq 500. Regarding the original processing steps: Analysis of the TCR data relied on immunoSEQ ANALYZER and the R LymphoSeq package. A rearrangement efficiency score was calculated as productive divided by the sum of productive and non-productive CDR3 sequences. Clonality was measured with the Gini coefficient and diversity with the Renyi index at alpha=1, compared pairwise between timepoints within each patient. Clonal relatedness, based on an edit distance of 3, and repertoire similarity, based on the Bhattacharyya coefficient, were both computed in LymphoSeq. To classify response, a linear discriminant analysis based on week-3 changes in clonality and diversity was built with the R MASS and caret packages. Entries here come from immuneACCESS through TCRdb and include only in-frame sequences with V and J called. Some clones fail to appear in such tables; in the studies checked, an unresolved V gene covers under half of the shortfall, and the cause of the remainder is unknown. The V and J calls and the clone size are those of that table, but D and trimming were determined from the DNA. The sample profile shows approximately 28,000 clones; over 80% of them were found once. In total, the top ten clones hold 9% to 12% of the sample.

A remark on this clone: What antigen it recognizes has not been identified. One base away there is no much larger clone; base qualities are not given.

V trim: 2 bases; J trim: 6 bases; unmatched bases: 3. CDR3 length: 15 amino acids, cysteine to phenylalanine. Only the CDR3 DNA stays, 45 bases, in frame from base 1. The germline V gene gives CDR1 as KGHSH and CDR2 as LQKENI. The material was blood, obtained from a patient treated with checkpoint blockade. The sequence derives from a human donor with melanoma. The chain links TRBV18 with TRBJ1-5, and TRBD1 aligns with 11 junction nucleotides. The CDR3 region has the sequence CASSPGTGGSQPQHF. The nucleotide sequence is TGTGCCAGCTCACCAGGGACAGGGGGATCTCAGCCCCAGCATTTT.